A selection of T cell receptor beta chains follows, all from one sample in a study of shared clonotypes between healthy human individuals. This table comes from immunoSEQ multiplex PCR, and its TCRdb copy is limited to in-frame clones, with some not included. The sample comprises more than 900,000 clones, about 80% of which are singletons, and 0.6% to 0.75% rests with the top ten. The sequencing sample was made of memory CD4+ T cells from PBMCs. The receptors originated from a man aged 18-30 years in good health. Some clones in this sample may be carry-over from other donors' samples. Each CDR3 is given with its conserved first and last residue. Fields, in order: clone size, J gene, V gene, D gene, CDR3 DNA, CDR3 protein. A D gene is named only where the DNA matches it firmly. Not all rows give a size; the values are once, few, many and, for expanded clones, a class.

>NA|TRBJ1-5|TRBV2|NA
TGTGCCAGCGGGGATGTCGGTCAGCCCCAGCATTTT
CASGDVGQPQHF
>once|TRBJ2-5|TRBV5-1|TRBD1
TGCGCCAGCAGCTTTTTCGACAGGGGCCAAGAGACCCAGTACTTC
CASSFFDRGQETQYF
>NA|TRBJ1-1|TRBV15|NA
TGTGCCACCAGCAGGAAGAGTCAATCTGAAGCTTTCTTT
CATSRKSQSEAFF
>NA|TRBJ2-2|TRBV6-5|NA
TGTGCCAGCAGTTACTCGGCCAGCTCCACCGGGGAGCTGTTTTTT
CASSYSASSTGELFF
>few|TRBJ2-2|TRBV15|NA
TGTGCCACCAGCAGAGATTTGGGGGCCGGGGAGCTGTTTTTT
CATSRDLGAGELFF
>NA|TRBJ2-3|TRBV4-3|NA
TGCGCCAGCAGCCAAGATAGGCTGGGCTACACAGATACGCAGTATTTT
CASSQDRLGYTDTQYF
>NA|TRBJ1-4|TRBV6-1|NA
TGTGCCAGCAGTGATGGGGGCGTCGCAACTAATGAAAAACTGTTTTTT
CASSDGGVATNEKLFF
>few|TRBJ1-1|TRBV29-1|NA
TGCAGCGTTGCCAATTTGGACACTGAAGCTTTCTTT
CSVANLDTEAFF
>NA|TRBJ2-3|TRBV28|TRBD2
TGTGCCAGCAGTTTATTTCAACTAGCGGGAGCAAAAGATACGCAGTATTTT
CASSLFQLAGAKDTQYF
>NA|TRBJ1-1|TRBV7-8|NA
TGTGCCAGCAGCCCCGGTGGGAGGAACACTGAAGCTTTCTTT
CASSPGGRNTEAFF
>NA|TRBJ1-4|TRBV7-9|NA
TGTGCCAGCACCAAACCGGGCACAGGTAGCGAAAAACTGTTTTTT
CASTKPGTGSEKLFF
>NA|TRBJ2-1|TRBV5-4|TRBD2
TGTGCCAGCAGCTTGAGCGGGAGGAGGAATGAGCAGTTCTTC
CASSLSGRRNEQFF
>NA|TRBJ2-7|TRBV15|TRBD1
TGTGCCACCAGCAGATACGGGACAGGAGACTACGAGCAGTACTTC
CATSRYGTGDYEQYF
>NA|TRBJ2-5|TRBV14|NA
TGTGCCAGCAGCCAAGGGGGAGCGCCCCAGGGGGAGACCCAGTACTTC
CASSQGGAPQGETQYF
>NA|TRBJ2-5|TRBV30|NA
TGTGCCTGGAGTCTAGGGACTCCCCCAGTAGGGACCCAGTACTTC
CAWSLGTPPVGTQYF
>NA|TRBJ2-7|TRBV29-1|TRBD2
TGCAGCGCCGCAGGGGGGCTAGCGGGGAACTACGAGCAGTACTTC
CSAAGGLAGNYEQYF
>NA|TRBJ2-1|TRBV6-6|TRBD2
TGTGCCAGCAAACTCGACGGTAGCGGGATCGGCAATGAGCAGTTCTTC
CASKLDGSGIGNEQFF
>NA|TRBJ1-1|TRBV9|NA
TGTGCCAGCAGCATATGGGACGGCGGGAACACTGAAGCTTTCTTT
CASSIWDGGNTEAFF
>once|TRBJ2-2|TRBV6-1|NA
TGTGCCAGCAGGGACGCGAACACCGGGGAGCTGTTTTTT
CASRDANTGELFF
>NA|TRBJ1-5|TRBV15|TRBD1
TGTGCCACCAGCAGGGACAGGGGCGATTATAGCAATCAGCCCCAGCATTTT
CATSRDRGDYSNQPQHF
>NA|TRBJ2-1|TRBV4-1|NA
TGCGCCAGCAGGGCGTTACTTAAGGCGTGGGGCAATGAGCAGTTCTTC
CASRALLKAWGNEQFF
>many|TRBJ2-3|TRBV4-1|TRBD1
TGCGCCAGCAGCCTCGTAGGACAGGACTTCACAGATACGCAGTATTTT
CASSLVGQDFTDTQYF
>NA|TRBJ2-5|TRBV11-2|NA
TGTGCCAGCAGCCGAATGTTCAGGGAGACCCAGTACTTC
CASSRMFRETQYF
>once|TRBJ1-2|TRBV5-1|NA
TGCGCCAGCAGCTTGGATGCGGGGTCCAGCTATGGCTACACCTTC
CASSLDAGSSYGYTF
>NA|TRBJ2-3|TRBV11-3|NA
TGTGCCAGCAGCTTAGGGCGTACGGTAGGAGATACGCAGTATTTT
CASSLGRTVGDTQYF
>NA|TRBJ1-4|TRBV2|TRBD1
TGTGCCAGCAGTGTGGACAGGGGGGTAGTTTATGCTGAAAAACTGTTTTTT
CASSVDRGVVYAEKLFF
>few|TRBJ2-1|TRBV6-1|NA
TGTGCCAGCAGTGAAGCAGAGAGGCCTTGGGCGTTCTTC
CASSEAERPWAFF
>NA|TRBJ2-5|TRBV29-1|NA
TGCAGCGATCTGAGAGGCCCCCAAGAGACCCAGTACTTC
CSDLRGPQETQYF
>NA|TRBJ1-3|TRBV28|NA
TGTGCCAGCAGTTTAGGGCCATTTTTAGGAAACACCATATATTTT
CASSLGPFLGNTIYF
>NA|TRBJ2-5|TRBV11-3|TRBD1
TGTGCCAGCAGCTTGGGCCTTCCTCTGGGACAGCCATCCGAAGAGACCCAGTACTTC
CASSLGLPLGQPSEETQYF
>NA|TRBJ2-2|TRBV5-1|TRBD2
TGCGCCAGCAGCTTTCGGGGGGCCGGGGAGCTGTTTTTT
CASSFRGAGELFF
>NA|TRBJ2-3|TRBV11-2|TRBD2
TGTGCCAGCAGCTTAGGACGCGGGACTAGCGGACGCACAGATACGCAGTATTTT
CASSLGRGTSGRTDTQYF
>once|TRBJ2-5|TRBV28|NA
TGTGCCAGCAACACCCCGGCGGCTAGCTGGGAGACCCAGTACTTC
CASNTPAASWETQYF